This TCR beta chain is from a study of shared clonotypes between healthy human individuals. Overall study findings and caveats: Generation probabilities of non-shared clonotypes were lower (relative to those shared by all four donors).

On this clone itself: Its antigen is not known.

Every donor, a Caucasian adult, lived in Nashville, Tennessee. The repertoire was sequenced with immunoSEQ multiplex PCR; TCRdb's copy has only in-frame clones and lacks some. The data hold over a million clones, with more than 75% observed a single time. Trimming removed 1 base at V and 3 bases at J, with 10 bases between. The CDR3 is made up of 15 amino acids. Germline V gene sequence: CDR1 MNHNY, CDR2 SVGAGI (reference sequence). This TCR was sampled from a man aged 18 to 35 in good health. Some clones in this sample may be carry-over from other donors' samples. The chain recombines TRBV6-6 with TRBJ1-5; D not certain. Sequenced material: memory CD4+ T cells from PBMCs. As for subset: CD45RA-negative fraction. The CDR3 coding sequence is TGTGCCAGCAGTTACTTAGTAGCAGACAATCAGCCCCAGCATTTT. As protein: CASSYLVADNQPQHF.